The 29 T cell receptor beta chains listed next were all sequenced from one sample in a study of cytomegalovirus exposure and HLA in healthy donors. 60 Vbeta and 13 Jbeta primers were used in PCR. Profiling relied on immunoSEQ multiplex PCR, and the TCRdb table lists in-frame clones only, not all of them. This sample carries 200,000 or so clones, nearly 80% of them seen once, and the ten largest clones take around 1.8%. The sample was PBMCs. The receptors were gathered from a man between 18 and 29 years old in good health and CMV-seronegative.

The CDR3 spells CASSPGTSGNIWAKNIQYF. DNA of the CDR3: TGTGCCAGCAGCCCCGGGACTAGCGGGAATATATGGGCCAAAAACATTCAGTACTTC. The chain is built from TRBV4-2 and TRBJ2-4; 13 nucleotides agree with TRBD2. V gave up 4 bases and J gave up 1 base; unmatched junction bases: 10. Germline values: CDR1 LGHNA, CDR2 YNFKEQ. The CDR3 length is 19 residues.

The V call is TRBV30, the J call TRBJ2-1; TRBD2 is a possible D gene (5 bases). Germline values: CDR1 GTSNPN, CDR2 SVGIG (reference sequence). Between the trimmed V and J ends, which lost 2 bases and 14 bases, there was a span of 13 bases. The CDR3 spans 11 residues. The CDR3 DNA is TGTGCCTGGAGTCGGGAAGGCGCAAAGTTCTTC. Translating gives CAWSREGAKFF.

This chain connects TRBV6-1 to TRBJ1-1; D unresolved. Germline V gene lookup returns CDR1 MNHNS and CDR2 SASEGT. V shed 8 bases and J shed 0 bases, with 4 bases lying between them. The CDR3 totals 11 residues. In DNA form, the CDR3 reads TGTGCCAGCCTACTGAACACTGAAGCTTTCTTT. Residues: CASLLNTEAFF.

The V call is TRBV5-1, the J call TRBJ2-5; 10 bases agree with TRBD2. After removal of 3 bases from V and 5 bases from J, the junction contained 10 bases not matched to a gene. The CDR3 covers 16 residues. From germline, CDR1 is SGHRS and CDR2 YFSETQ. The CDR3 DNA reads TGCGCCAGCAGCTCGCTAGCGGGAGAAGGGGAGGAGACCCAGTACTTC. Protein: CASSSLAGEGEETQYF.

This chain joins TRBV7-2 and TRBJ2-1; 11 nucleotides align to TRBD1. Germline loops: CDR1 SGHTA, CDR2 FQGNSA. This CDR3 is built from 14 residues. V shed 5 bases and J 5 bases; nucleotides not matched to a gene: 2. CDR3 amino acids: CASSRDRGDNEQFF. CDR3 bases: TGTGCCAGCAGCCGGGACAGGGGGGACAATGAGCAGTTCTTC.

Only a few counts were recorded for this clone. The rearrangement links TRBV19 to TRBJ2-7; D is perhaps TRBD1 (6 bases). Trimming removed 3 bases from V and 4 bases from J, with 16 bases in between. CDR1 and CDR2 (germline): LNHDA, SQIVND (reference sequence). CDR3 length: 15 amino acids. The CDR3 region is CASSIRETGQYEQYF. DNA for the CDR3: TGTGCCAGTAGTATCAGGGAGACAGGCCAATACGAGCAGTACTTC.

DNA of the CDR3: TGTGCCAGCAGTTTACCAGGGACACCCTCCTACGAGCAGTACTTC. As protein: CASSLPGTPSYEQYF. This rearrangement joins TRBV28 to TRBJ2-7; TRBD1 is a possible D gene (6 bases). V lost 2 bases to trimming and J lost 0 bases, with 11 bases between them. The CDR3 runs 15 residues. Per the germline V gene, CDR1 is MDHEN and CDR2 is SYDVKM. The full variable domain, rest sourced from reference TRBV28 and TRBJ2-7, is DVKVTQSSRYLVKRTGEKVFLECVQDMDHENMFWYRQDPGLGLRLIYFSYDVKMKEKGDIPEGYSVSREKKERFSLILESASTNQTSMYLCASSLPGTPSYEQYFGPGTRLTVT.

This clone was counted a few times. The CDR3 region is CSVGRQGEDGYTF. CDR3 in DNA: TGCAGCGTTGGGCGACAGGGGGAGGATGGCTACACCTTC. The chain combines TRBV29-1 with TRBJ1-2; 9 bases align to TRBD1. V lost 4 bases and J lost 6; bases outside the gene matches: 6. The length of the CDR3 is 13 residues. The germline V gene encodes CDR1 SQVTM and CDR2 ANQGSEA.

This clone showed up just a few times. This chain uses TRBV4-3 with TRBJ1-1; the D is unclear. The germline V gene encodes CDR1 LGHNA and CDR2 YSLEER. Trimming removed 1 base at V and 4 bases at J, with 13 bases between. CDR3 length: 15 residues. CDR3 in DNA: TGCGCCAGCAGCCAAGCCCCCGATGGAGGCACTGAAGCTTTCTTT. It encodes CASSQAPDGGTEAFF.

The chain is built from TRBV30 and TRBJ1-2; D is perhaps TRBD1 (6 bases). The V gene's germline CDR1 is GTSNPN and CDR2 SVGIG (reference sequence). The V gene lost 1 base and the J gene lost 10 bases, with 10 bases spanning the gap. The CDR3 is 11 amino acids. The CDR3 sequence is CAWSAGGYYTF. The CDR3 DNA sequence: TGTGCCTGGAGTGCGGGGGGCTACTACACCTTC.

V usage is TRBV7-3 and J usage is TRBJ2-6; 7 nucleotides align to TRBD2. Germline V CDR1 and CDR2: SGHTA, FQGTGA. The length of the CDR3 is 19 residues. Trimming removed 2 bases from V and 0 bases from J; junction bases left unmatched: 10. CDR3 protein: CASSLGGGFSLSGANVLTF. CDR3 sequence (DNA): TGTGCCAGCAGCTTAGGGGGGGGGTTTTCTCTCTCTGGGGCCAACGTCCTGACTTTC. Variable domain in full (rest from reference TRBV7-3 and TRBJ2-6): GAGVSQTPSNKVTEKGKYVELRCDPISGHTALYWYRQSLGQGPEFLIYFQGTGAADDSGLPNDRFFAVRPEGSVSTLKIQRTERGDSAVYLCASSLGGGFSLSGANVLTFGAGSRLTVL.

V usage is TRBV7-3 and J usage is TRBJ2-5; 9 bases are shared with TRBD2. The CDR3 sequence is 15 residues long. From germline, CDR1 is SGHTA and CDR2 FQGTGA. With 0 bases clipped from V and 5 bases from J, the junction kept 4 bases outside the gene matches. CDR3: CASSLTSGGLETQYF. The CDR3 DNA is TGTGCCAGCAGCTTAACAAGCGGGGGGCTGGAGACCCAGTACTTC.

This clone has just one count. V gene TRBV2 combines with J gene TRBJ2-1, with a weak D call TRBD1 (6 bases). Germline V gene sequence: CDR1 SNHLY, CDR2 FYNNEI. This CDR3 is 14 amino acids long. V was pared by 3 bases and J by 6 bases, with 12 bases between. Here the CDR3 DNA reads TGTGCCAGCAGTGACACAACAGGGCGCAATGAGCAGTTCTTC. Its translation: CASSDTTGRNEQFF.

CDR3 protein: CASSSGLAGANVLTF. The CDR3 region has the DNA TGTGCCAGCAGTTCCGGACTAGCTGGGGCCAACGTCCTGACTTTC. This sequence joins TRBV27 and TRBJ2-6, with 7 bases identical to TRBD2. Germline V gene lookup returns CDR1 MNHEY and CDR2 SMNVEV (reference sequence). The CDR3 has 15 residues. Germline trimming cut 4 bases from V and 2 bases from J; bases unmatched to any gene: 2.

The J gene is TRBJ1-5, the V gene TRBV2; D unclear. The CDR3 spans 14 residues. Germline CDR1 reads SNHLY; CDR2 reads FYNNEI. Deletions cut 1 base from V and 0 bases from J, with 4 bases between. In nucleotides, the CDR3 is TGTGCCAGCAGTGAAGATTATAGCAATCAGCCCCAGCATTTT. It specifies CASSEDYSNQPQHF.

V gene TRBV5-1 combines with J gene TRBJ2-1; D unresolved. CDR1 and CDR2 from the germline V gene are SGHRS and YFSETQ. The CDR3 loop spans 13 amino acids. V lost 0 bases and J 1 base, leaving 2 bases between the germline ends. Here the CDR3 reads CASSLVSYNEQFF. In DNA, the CDR3 is TGCGCCAGCAGCTTGGTATCCTACAATGAGCAGTTCTTC.

V is TRBV7-9 and J is TRBJ2-7; 8 bases align to TRBD1. The germline V gene encodes CDR1 SEHNR and CDR2 FQNEAQ (reference sequence). The CDR3 is 14 amino acids. V shed 1 base and J 5 bases; nucleotides not matched to a gene: 4. The CDR3 DNA follows: TGTGCCAGCAGCTTAGGACAGGGGCGCGACGAGCAGTACTTC. Amino acid sequence: CASSLGQGRDEQYF.

This sequence joins TRBV5-8 and TRBJ2-7; weak D call: TRBD1 (7 bases). Germline loops: CDR1 SGHTS, CDR2 YDEGEE. This CDR3 spans 14 amino acids. V lost 5 bases to trimming and J lost 5 bases, with 17 bases between them. The CDR3 nucleotides are TGTGCCAGCAGATGGAGGGGGCTCACGGACGAGCAGTACTTC. Translation gives CASRWRGLTDEQYF.

V gene TRBV11-3 combines with J gene TRBJ2-7; D is possibly TRBD2 (7 bases). Germline CDR1 is SGHNT and CDR2 is YENEEA. The CDR3 has 13 amino acids. V was shortened by 5 bases and J by 2 bases, with 10 bases between the two germline ends. The CDR3 DNA is TGTGCCAGCAGCGTGGGGGGGCCCTACGAGCAGTACTTC. This codes for CASSVGGPYEQYF.

The rearrangement links TRBV16 to TRBJ1-5; the D is unclear. CDR3 length equals 17 residues. Germline CDR1 is KGHSY and CDR2 is FQNENV. Trimming took 0 bases from V and 5 from J, leaving 17 bases between them. This CDR3 is CASSQSGVSRVDQPQHF. In DNA form, the CDR3 reads TGTGCCAGCAGCCAATCCGGGGTCTCTAGAGTCGATCAGCCCCAGCATTTT.

This clone was recorded a few times. The rearrangement uses TRBV19 and TRBJ2-4, with D possibly being TRBD2 (5 bases). Germline CDR1 reads LNHDA; CDR2 reads SQIVND (reference sequence). V dropped 6 bases and J dropped 8 bases, with 14 bases sitting between them. The CDR3 totals 13 residues. The CDR3 reads CASSSGLGDIQYF. CDR3 bases: TGTGCCAGTAGCTCAGGACTGGGAGACATTCAGTACTTC.

This chain links TRBV2 with TRBJ1-6, with 9 bases identical to TRBD1. The CDR3 length is 15 residues. Trimming removed 4 bases from V and 6 bases from J; junction bases left unmatched: 4. CDR1 SNHLY and CDR2 FYNNEI come from the germline V gene. The CDR3 sequence is CASSAETGGNSPLHF. In DNA form, the CDR3 reads TGTGCCAGCAGTGCAGAGACAGGGGGTAATTCACCCCTCCACTTT.

The V call is TRBV27, the J call TRBJ1-5; TRBD1 aligns across 10 bases. Germline loops: CDR1 MNHEY, CDR2 SMNVEV (reference sequence). V trimming: 5 bases; J trimming: 6 bases; junction bases outside the gene matches: 7. The CDR3 is 15 amino acids. The DNA of the CDR3 is TGTGCCAGCAGTGCATCCGGGACAGGGGCTCAGCCCCAGCATTTT. Its translation is CASSASGTGAQPQHF.

The chain carries TRBV9 and TRBJ2-3, with 9 bases matching TRBD2. Trimming at V came to 4 bases and at J to 2 bases, leaving 8 bases not matched to a gene. Germline V gene lookup returns CDR1 SGDLS and CDR2 YYNGEE. This CDR3 has 16 residues. The CDR3: CASSSRLADYTDTQYF. CDR3 DNA: TGTGCCAGCAGCTCACGACTAGCGGACTACACAGATACGCAGTATTTT. Together with reference TRBV9 and TRBJ2-3, the CDR3 gives the full variable domain: DSGVTQTPKHLITATGQRVTLRCSPRSGDLSVYWYQQSLDQGLQFLIQYYNGEERAKGNILERFSAQQFPDLHSELNLSSLELGDSALYFCASSSRLADYTDTQYFGPGTRLTVL.

The V gene is TRBV5-6, the J gene TRBJ2-7; 7 positions agree with TRBD1. With V trimmed by 4 bases and J by 12 bases, 10 bases remained unmatched. From germline, CDR1 is SGHDT and CDR2 YYEEEE. The CDR3 is made up of 12 amino acids. The DNA of the CDR3 is TGTGCCAGCAGCACAGGGACAGCTTCTTTGTACTTC. As protein: CASSTGTASLYF. Filled out from reference TRBV5-6 and TRBJ2-7, the complete variable domain reads DAGVTQSPTHLIKTRGQQVTLRCSPKSGHDTVSWYQQALGQGPQFIFQYYEEEERQRGNFPDRFSGHQFPNYSSELNVNALLLGDSALYLCASSTGTASLYFGPGTRLTVT.

DNA for the CDR3: TGTGCCTGGAGTGGGGCTAGCGGGACTCAAGAGACCCAGTACTTC. As protein: CAWSGASGTQETQYF. The J gene is TRBJ2-5, the V gene TRBV30; 9 nucleotides match TRBD2. This CDR3 comprises 15 residues. The J segment lost 2 bases and the V segment lost 1 base, leaving 5 bases of the junction unmatched. The germline V gene has CDR1 GTSNPN and CDR2 SVGIG (reference sequence).

Notes on this clone: The sample holds other DNA sequences that translate to the same CDR3. The chain links TRBV15 to TRBJ1-5; the D gene is possibly TRBD1 (5 bases). Germline V CDR1 and CDR2: LNHNV, YYDKDF (reference sequence). V lost 5 bases, J lost 4 bases, and 12 bases lay in between. This CDR3 comprises 14 residues. CDR3 residues: CATSRGTANQPQHF. The CDR3 coding sequence is TGTGCCACCAGCCGCGGGACGGCAAATCAGCCCCAGCATTTT.

This clone was seen just once. J is TRBJ1-1 and V is TRBV27; D gene ambiguous. There are 13 residues in the CDR3. V was shortened by 5 bases and J by 2 bases, with 9 bases between the two germline ends. Per the germline V gene, CDR1 is MNHEY and CDR2 is SMNVEV (reference sequence). This CDR3 is CASSQTRNTEAFF. CDR3 sequence (DNA): TGTGCCAGCAGTCAGACAAGAAACACTGAAGCTTTCTTT.

This clone came up a few times. The chain has TRBV27 and TRBJ1-1, with D uncertain. Trimming left V 5 bases short and J 1 base short, with 11 bases between. The CDR3 spans 14 residues. Germline V lookup: CDR1 MNHEY, CDR2 SMNVEV (reference sequence). Here the CDR3 DNA reads TGTGCCAGCAGTCTAGGTGGGAGGAACACTGAAGCTTTCTTT. This sequence encodes CASSLGGRNTEAFF.